The rows below give T cell receptor beta chains drawn from one sample of a study of blood T cell repertoires in COVID-19. This table comes from immunoSEQ multiplex PCR, and its TCRdb copy is limited to in-frame clones, with some not included. The sample has more than 95,000 clones, about nine tenths seen once. The specimen was peripheral blood. The receptors originated from a human donor with active COVID-19. The donor label of this sample is uncertain. Both conserved end residues are part of each CDR3. D genes are given only for firm matches. Clone sizes are given selectively: once, few, many, or a class where the clone is expanded.

once | 14 | TRBJ2-7 | TRBD1 | TRBV5-4 | CASSWDRRTYEQYF | TGTGCCAGCAGCTGGGACAGGCGGACCTACGAGCAGTACTTC
. | 14 | TRBJ1-6 | . | TRBV28 | CASRPIPVNSPLHF | TGTGCCAGCAGACCGATCCCAGTAAATTCACCCCTCCACTTT
. | 17 | TRBJ1-2 | . | TRBV19 | CASSIGGGQILKSGYTF | TGTGCCAGTAGTATAGGGGGTGGACAGATCCTAAAGTCCGGCTACACCTTC
. | 17 | TRBJ2-3 | . | TRBV7-2 | CASSRYRRRGWPDTQYF | TGTGCCAGCAGCCGCTATCGGAGGAGAGGGTGGCCAGATACGCAGTATTTT
. | 14 | TRBJ2-7 | TRBD2 | TRBV18 | CASSRGTSGYEQYF | TGTGCCAGCTCACGAGGGACTAGCGGGTACGAGCAGTACTTC
. | 17 | TRBJ2-3 | TRBD1 | TRBV11-2 | CASSPVKLAGGGDTQYF | TGTGCCAGCAGCCCAGTAAAACTGGCAGGGGGCGGGGATACGCAGTATTTT
. | 15 | TRBJ1-4 | . | TRBV14 | CASSRQFTTNEKLFF | TGTGCCAGCAGCCGCCAGTTTACAACTAATGAAAAACTGTTTTTT
. | 15 | TRBJ1-1 | TRBD1 | TRBV14 | CASSLGTGANTEAFF | TGTGCCAGCAGCCTAGGGACAGGGGCTAACACTGAAGCTTTCTTT
. | 13 | TRBJ2-1 | TRBD1 | TRBV9 | CASSETGTNEQFF | TGTGCCAGCAGCGAGACAGGGACGAATGAGCAGTTCTTC
. | 13 | TRBJ2-3 | TRBD1 | TRBV6-2/TRBV6-3 | CASSYSGGQGSYF | TGTGCCAGCAGTTACTCTGGGGGACAGGGTAGCTATTTT
few | 17 | TRBJ1-1 | . | TRBV7-2 | CASSIYRVQTMNTEAFF | TGTGCCAGCAGCATCTACAGAGTCCAAACCATGAACACTGAAGCTTTCTTT
. | 15 | TRBJ2-3 | . | TRBV5-4 | CASSLTGFGSDTQYF | TGTGCCAGCAGCTTGACAGGGTTCGGTTCAGATACGCAGTATTTT
. | 15 | TRBJ2-1 | TRBD2 | TRBV18 | CASSLQRGGLDEQFF | TGTGCCAGCTCACTGCAGCGGGGGGGCTTAGATGAGCAGTTCTTC
. | 14 | TRBJ1-2 | . | TRBV6-2/TRBV6-3 | CASSLQFLNYGYTF | TGTGCCAGCAGTTTACAGTTCCTTAACTATGGCTACACCTTC
. | 13 | TRBJ2-7 | . | TRBV6-2/TRBV6-3 | CASSYPGNEEQYF | TGTGCCAGCAGTTACCCGGGGAACGAGGAGCAGTACTTC
. | 15 | TRBJ2-2 | . | TRBV4-1 | CASSPNPSGAGELFF | TGCGCCAGCAGCCCAAACCCTTCGGGGGCCGGGGAGCTGTTTTTT
few | 14 | TRBJ1-2 | . | TRBV7-9 | CASSLSRQGYGYTF | TGTGCCAGCAGCTTAAGTCGGCAGGGCTATGGCTACACCTTC
. | 16 | TRBJ2-1 | TRBD2 | TRBV6-5 | CASSYSERGGYNEQFF | TGTGCCAGCAGTTACTCGGAGCGGGGGGGCTACAATGAGCAGTTCTTC
. | 15 | TRBJ1-3 | . | TRBV19 | CASSIGGTSGNTIYF | TGTGCCAGTAGTATTGGGGGCACTTCTGGAAACACCATATATTTT
. | 16 | TRBJ2-2 | TRBD2 | TRBV7-2 | CASSLSGGLDTGELFF | TGTGCCAGCAGCTTATCGGGGGGGCTGGACACCGGGGAGCTGTTTTTT
. | 12 | TRBJ1-4 | . | TRBV6-6 | CASSYGQAKLFF | TGTGCCAGCAGTTACGGGCAGGCTAAACTGTTTTTT
. | 14 | TRBJ1-2 | . | TRBV18 | CASSPDTFRNGYTF | TGTGCCAGCTCACCGGACACGTTTCGGAATGGCTACACCTTC
. | 12 | TRBJ1-1 | . | TRBV19 | CASSISRGEAFF | TGTGCCAGTAGTATTAGCCGGGGTGAAGCTTTCTTT
. | 13 | TRBJ2-7 | . | TRBV19 | CASSHRASYEQYF | TGTGCCAGTAGCCACAGGGCTAGCTACGAGCAGTACTTC
. | 14 | TRBJ2-7 | . | TRBV7-8 | CASSSGGPHPQQYF | TGTGCCAGCAGCTCCGGCGGGCCACACCCGCAGCAGTACTTC
. | 15 | TRBJ1-1 | TRBD1 | TRBV10-3 | CAISEPGQGNTEAFF | TGTGCCATCAGTGAGCCCGGACAGGGAAACACTGAAGCTTTCTTT
. | 15 | TRBJ1-1 | . | TRBV5-6 | CASSFPTTSNTEAFF | TGTGCCAGCAGCTTTCCCACAACCTCGAACACTGAAGCTTTCTTT
. | 14 | TRBJ1-4 | . | TRBV2 | CASSETGTKEKLFF | TGTGCCAGCAGTGAAACCGGGACAAAGGAAAAACTGTTTTTT
. | 13 | TRBJ2-7 | TRBD1 | TRBV7-2 | CASSRDRGYEQYF | TGTGCCAGCAGCCGGGACAGGGGGTACGAGCAGTACTTC
. | 13 | TRBJ1-6 | TRBD1 | TRBV9 | CASSGQGNSPLHF | TGTGCCAGCAGCGGACAGGGCAATTCACCCCTCCACTTT
. | 16 | TRBJ2-5 | TRBD2 | TRBV7-2 | CASSLALAGGQETQYF | TGTGCCAGCAGCTTAGCTCTAGCGGGGGGCCAAGAGACCCAGTACTTC
. | 14 | TRBJ2-2 | . | TRBV28 | CASSLNWNTGELFF | TGTGCCAGCAGTTTAAACTGGAACACCGGGGAGCTGTTTTTT
once | 19 | TRBJ2-1 | TRBD2 | TRBV7-2 | CASSPKGTSGGFTYNEQFF | TGTGCCAGCAGCCCCAAAGGGACTAGCGGGGGGTTTACCTACAATGAGCAGTTCTTC
. | 13 | TRBJ2-5 | . | TRBV7-6 | CASSSKDMETQYF | TGTGCCAGCAGCTCCAAGGACATGGAGACCCAGTACTTC
once | 13 | TRBJ2-5 | . | TRBV12-3/TRBV12-4 | CASSFRGSETQYF | TGTGCCAGCAGTTTTAGGGGTTCGGAGACCCAGTACTTC
. | 20 | TRBJ2-2 | TRBD1 | TRBV7-9 | CASSNNNRDRGLSGAGELFF | TGTGCCAGCAGCAATAACAACCGGGACAGGGGGCTTTCTGGTGCCGGGGAGCTGTTTTTT
. | 15 | TRBJ1-1 | TRBD1 | TRBV6-6 | CATLRSGTANTEAFF | TGTGCCACCTTGAGATCCGGGACAGCTAACACTGAAGCTTTCTTT
few | 15 | TRBJ2-2 | TRBD1 | TRBV20-1 | CSASAQGANTGELFF | TGCAGTGCTAGTGCGCAGGGGGCGAACACCGGGGAGCTGTTTTTT
once | 18 | TRBJ2-3 | TRBD2 | TRBV6-1 | CASSERSGGAGGTDTQYF | TGTGCCAGCAGTGAAAGGAGCGGGGGGGCGGGAGGCACAGATACGCAGTATTTT
. | 13 | TRBJ1-2 | . | TRBV11-2 | CASSLDRLYGYTF | TGTGCCAGCAGCTTAGACAGGCTCTATGGCTACACCTTC
. | 20 | TRBJ2-4 | . | TRBV7-2 | CASSLARVQQGALAKNIQYF | TGTGCCAGCAGCTTAGCGAGGGTCCAACAGGGAGCCCTAGCCAAAAACATTCAGTACTTC
. | 14 | TRBJ1-2 | . | TRBV7-9 | CASVIPGGNYGYTF | TGTGCCAGCGTAATTCCGGGCGGGAACTATGGCTACACCTTC
. | 12 | TRBJ1-1 | . | TRBV6-1 | CASSEGVSEAFF | TGTGCCAGCAGTGAAGGAGTGTCTGAAGCTTTCTTT
. | 15 | TRBJ1-5 | . | TRBV28 | CASSSASAGNQPQHF | TGTGCCAGCAGTTCGGCTAGCGCGGGCAATCAGCCCCAGCATTTT
. | 15 | TRBJ2-1 | TRBD2 | TRBV5-4 | CASSLASGGENEQFF | TGTGCCAGCAGCTTGGCTAGCGGGGGGGAAAATGAGCAGTTCTTC
. | 15 | TRBJ1-2 | . | TRBV27 | CASSGTRVAVGGYTF | TGTGCCAGCAGTGGTACCAGGGTGGCGGTGGGAGGCTACACCTTC
. | 15 | TRBJ1-4 | TRBD1 | TRBV7-6 | CASSPWTGTNEKLFF | TGTGCCAGCAGCCCCTGGACAGGGACTAATGAAAAACTGTTTTTT
. | 11 | TRBJ1-1 | . | TRBV5-6 | CASSLDRAAVF | TGTGCCAGCAGCTTGGACAGGGCTGCAGTCTTT
. | 15 | TRBJ2-1 | TRBD1 | TRBV3-1/TRBV3-2 | CASSQYHRGNHEQFF | TGTGCCAGCAGCCAATATCACAGGGGGAACCATGAGCAGTTCTTC
. | 18 | TRBJ2-1 | TRBD2 | TRBV7-3 | CASSLIAGTSGGYNEQFF | TGTGCCAGCAGCTTAATAGCAGGGACTAGCGGGGGGTACAATGAGCAGTTCTTC
few | 13 | TRBJ2-2 | . | TRBV12-3/TRBV12-4 | CASSYSNTGELFF | TGTGCCAGCAGCTACAGTAACACCGGGGAGCTGTTTTTT
. | 16 | TRBJ1-2 | TRBD1 | TRBV19 | CASSIGFPTGFGGYTF | TGTGCCAGTAGTATTGGTTTCCCGACAGGGTTTGGCGGCTACACCTTC
once | 14 | TRBJ2-1 | . | TRBV27 | CASSLTRSYNEQFF | TGTGCCAGCAGTTTAACTAGGAGTTACAATGAGCAGTTCTTC
. | 14 | TRBJ1-6 | TRBD1 | TRBV6-6 | CASSLTGKSSPLHF | TGTGCCAGCAGCCTGACAGGGAAAAGTTCACCCCTCCACTTT
. | 15 | TRBJ2-2 | . | TRBV2 | CASSESGFWNGELFF | TGTGCCAGCAGTGAATCGGGGTTCTGGAACGGGGAGCTGTTTTTT
. | 17 | TRBJ1-3 | TRBD1 | TRBV19 | CASSIDWTGLSGNTIYF | TGTGCCAGTAGTATTGACTGGACAGGGCTCTCTGGAAACACCATATATTTT
. | 17 | TRBJ2-7 | TRBD2 | TRBV13 | CASSPLTSGGLSYEQYF | TGTGCCAGCAGCCCGCTGACTAGCGGGGGCCTCTCCTACGAGCAGTACTTC
. | 17 | TRBJ2-2 | TRBD1 | TRBV18 | CASSQGQGFTDTGELFF | TGTGCCAGCTCACAGGGACAGGGCTTTACGGACACCGGGGAGCTGTTTTTT
. | 15 | TRBJ1-2 | . | TRBV4-2 | CASSPSTGTNYGYTF | TGTGCCAGCAGCCCATCGACAGGTACGAACTATGGCTACACCTTC